The 10 T cell receptor beta chains presented below share a single source sample, sequenced in a study of T cell responses to AZD1222 COVID-19 vaccine. Assay: immunoSEQ multiplex PCR; the TCRdb copy retains only in-frame clones and omits some. The sample lists 120,000 or so clones; roughly 88% were seen once. The material was peripheral blood, obtained on day 0 of AZD1222 vaccination. The receptors were sampled from an adult in good health.

The chain combines TRBV13 with TRBJ2-3, with D maybe TRBD2 (6 bases). V lost 1 base, J lost 0 bases, and 11 bases lay in between. This CDR3 spans 16 amino acids. Germline assignment: CDR1 PRHDT and CDR2 FYEKMQ (reference sequence). Here the CDR3 DNA reads TGTGCCAGCAGCTTAGCTGGCGGGGCGAGCACAGATACGCAGTATTTT. It yields the protein CASSLAGGASTDTQYF.

The chain carries TRBV28 and TRBJ1-6; D uncertain. The V gene's germline CDR1 is MDHEN and CDR2 SYDVKM. Trimming stripped 3 bases from V and 7 bases from J, with 13 bases between. This CDR3 contains 15 residues. CDR3 sequence (DNA): TGTGCCAGCAGTTTTTTAAGGCAGGCCAATTCACCCCTCCACTTT. Residues: CASSFLRQANSPLHF.

DNA of the CDR3: TGTGCCAGCAGTTACTCGTCGTTGGGGGGAGGGTATACGCAGTATTTT. As protein: CASSYSSLGGGYTQYF. This rearrangement joins TRBV6-5 to TRBJ2-3; 7 bases match TRBD2. This CDR3 region has 16 residues. V lost 0 bases, J lost 7 bases, and 10 bases stayed unmatched. Germline CDR1 reads MNHEY; CDR2 reads SVGAGI.

Only one count was recorded for this clone. The chain is built from TRBV5-4 and TRBJ2-5; TRBD1 matches at 7 bases. Looked up from germline, CDR1 is SGHNT and CDR2 is YYREEE (reference sequence). J lost 1 base, V lost 0 bases, and 3 bases had no gene match. The CDR3 extends over 15 amino acids. CDR3 residues: CASSLADRVQETQYF. The CDR3 nucleotides are TGTGCCAGCAGCTTGGCCGACAGGGTCCAAGAGACCCAGTACTTC.

The chain combines TRBV19 with TRBJ2-2; D ambiguous. The CDR3 runs 13 residues. Trimming removed 6 bases at V and 6 bases at J, with 11 bases between. The germline V gene encodes CDR1 LNHDA and CDR2 SQIVND (reference sequence). The DNA of the CDR3 is TGTGCCAGTAGCCAGAGCCAGGCCGGGGAGCTGTTTTTT. Translating it yields CASSQSQAGELFF. Drawing the rest from reference TRBV19 and TRBJ2-2, the complete variable domain is DGGITQSPKYLFRKEGQNVTLSCEQNLNHDAMYWYRQDPGQGLRLIYYSQIVNDFQKGDIAEGYSVSREKKESFPLTVTSAQKNPTAFYLCASSQSQAGELFFGEGSRLTVL.

The chain is built from TRBV10-1 and TRBJ2-1; D is ambiguous. Per germline, CDR1 WNHNN and CDR2 SYGVQD (reference sequence). CDR3 length: 13 amino acids. Deletions cut 4 bases from V and 6 bases from J, with 10 bases between. CDR3 sequence reads: CASSGWSSNEQFF. In DNA form, the CDR3 reads TGCGCCAGCAGTGGGTGGAGCAGCAATGAGCAGTTCTTC.

The chain links TRBV7-2 to TRBJ2-1; unclear D gene. V lost 5 bases, J lost 4 bases, and 9 bases lay in between. This CDR3 is 13 amino acids long. Germline V gives CDR1 SGHTA, CDR2 FQGNSA. CDR3 nucleotides: TGTGCCAGCAGCACTTCCACATACAATGAGCAGTTCTTC. It yields the protein CASSTSTYNEQFF.

This clone was detected only a few times. The rearrangement links TRBV18 to TRBJ1-1, with D possibly TRBD1 on 6 matching bases. With 2 bases removed from V and 0 bases from J, the gap between germline ends came to 7 bases. The CDR3 contains 14 residues. Germline values: CDR1 KGHSH, CDR2 LQKENI. The CDR3 loop is CASSPAGVNTEAFF. For the CDR3, the DNA is TGTGCCAGCTCACCAGCAGGGGTGAACACTGAAGCTTTCTTT.

In DNA, the CDR3 is TGTGCCAGCAGCGAAACGGGACTAGCGGGACTCGAGCAGTACTTC. Its translation: CASSETGLAGLEQYF. The chain uses TRBV7-8 and TRBJ2-7; the match to TRBD2 covers 13 bases. The V and J ends lost 5 bases and 6 bases, in that order; junction bases with no gene match: 7. Germline lookup yields CDR1 SGHVS and CDR2 FQNEAQ. This CDR3 has 15 amino acids.

In its sample, this clone was seen a few times. V gene TRBV6-5 combines with J gene TRBJ1-4; D is unresolved. CDR1 and CDR2 (germline): MNHEY, SVGAGI. V was trimmed by 5 bases and J by 0 bases, leaving 10 bases between them. The CDR3 extends over 15 amino acids. The CDR3 sequence is CASSRAYPTNEKLFF. The CDR3, as DNA: TGTGCCAGCAGTAGGGCATACCCAACTAATGAAAAACTGTTTTTT.